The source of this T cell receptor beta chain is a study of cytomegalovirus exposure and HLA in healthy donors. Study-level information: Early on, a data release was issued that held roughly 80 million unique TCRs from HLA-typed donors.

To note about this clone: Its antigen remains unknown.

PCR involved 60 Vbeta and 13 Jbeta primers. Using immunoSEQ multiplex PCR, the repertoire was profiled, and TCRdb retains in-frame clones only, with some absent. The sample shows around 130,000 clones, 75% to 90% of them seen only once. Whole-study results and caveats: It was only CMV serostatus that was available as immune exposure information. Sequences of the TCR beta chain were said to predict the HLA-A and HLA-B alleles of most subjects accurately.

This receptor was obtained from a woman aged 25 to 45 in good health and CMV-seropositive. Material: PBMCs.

CDR3 DNA sequence: TGTGCCAGCAGAGACAGGGCTGGTAACTATGGCTACACCTTC. It yields the protein CASRDRAGNYGYTF. The rearrangement joins TRBV6-5 to TRBJ1-2; 7 bases are shared with TRBD1. The J segment lost 1 base and the V segment lost 6 bases, leaving 5 bases of the junction unmatched. The CDR3 covers 14 residues. The V gene's germline CDR1 is MNHEY and CDR2 SVGAGI.